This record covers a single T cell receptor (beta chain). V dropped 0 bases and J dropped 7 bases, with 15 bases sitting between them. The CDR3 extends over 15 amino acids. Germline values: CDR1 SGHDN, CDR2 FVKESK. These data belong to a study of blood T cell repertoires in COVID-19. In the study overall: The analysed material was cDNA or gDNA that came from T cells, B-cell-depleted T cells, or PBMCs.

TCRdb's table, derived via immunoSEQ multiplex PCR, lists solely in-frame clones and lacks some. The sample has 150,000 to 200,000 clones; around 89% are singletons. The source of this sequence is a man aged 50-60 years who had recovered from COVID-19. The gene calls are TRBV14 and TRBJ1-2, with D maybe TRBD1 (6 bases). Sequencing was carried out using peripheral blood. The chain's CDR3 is CASSQEGGRGGGYTF. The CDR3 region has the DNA TGTGCCAGCAGCCAAGAAGGTGGCAGGGGCGGTGGCTACACCTTC.